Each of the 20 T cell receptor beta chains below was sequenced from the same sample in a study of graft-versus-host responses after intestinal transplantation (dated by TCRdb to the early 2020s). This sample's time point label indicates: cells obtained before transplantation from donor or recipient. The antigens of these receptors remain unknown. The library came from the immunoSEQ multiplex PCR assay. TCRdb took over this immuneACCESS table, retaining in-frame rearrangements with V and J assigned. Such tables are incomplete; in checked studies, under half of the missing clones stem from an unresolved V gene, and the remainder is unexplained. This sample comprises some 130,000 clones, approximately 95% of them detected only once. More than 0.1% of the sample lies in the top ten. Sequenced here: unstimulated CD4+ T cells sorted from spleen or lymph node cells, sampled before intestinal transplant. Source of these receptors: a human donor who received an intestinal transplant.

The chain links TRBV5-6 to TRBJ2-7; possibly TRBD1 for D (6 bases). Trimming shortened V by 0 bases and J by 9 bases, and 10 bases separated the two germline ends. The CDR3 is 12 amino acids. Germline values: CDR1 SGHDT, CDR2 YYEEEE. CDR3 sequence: CASSLAGAPQYF. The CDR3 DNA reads TGTGCCAGCAGCTTGGCAGGGGCCCCGCAGTACTTC.

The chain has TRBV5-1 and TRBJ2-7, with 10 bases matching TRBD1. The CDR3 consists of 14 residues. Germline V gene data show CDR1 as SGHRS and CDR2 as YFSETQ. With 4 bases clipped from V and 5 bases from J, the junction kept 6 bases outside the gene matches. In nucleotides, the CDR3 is TGCGCCAGCAGCACTAGGGGGACAGGGGACGAGCAGTACTTC. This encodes CASSTRGTGDEQYF.

The CDR3 loop is CATAYLPGSYGYTF. DNA of the CDR3: TGTGCCACCGCCTACCTACCAGGCTCCTATGGCTACACCTTC. The chain has TRBV6-1 and TRBJ1-2; D is undetermined. Trimming stripped 10 bases from V and 4 bases from J, with 19 bases between. The CDR3 runs 14 residues. Germline V gene sequence: CDR1 MNHNS, CDR2 SASEGT.

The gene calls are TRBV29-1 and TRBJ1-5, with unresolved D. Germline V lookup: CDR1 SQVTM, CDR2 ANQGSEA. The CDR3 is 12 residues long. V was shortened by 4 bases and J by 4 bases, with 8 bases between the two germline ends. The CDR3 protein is CSVAEPNQPQHF. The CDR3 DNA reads TGCAGCGTTGCAGAACCGAATCAGCCCCAGCATTTT.

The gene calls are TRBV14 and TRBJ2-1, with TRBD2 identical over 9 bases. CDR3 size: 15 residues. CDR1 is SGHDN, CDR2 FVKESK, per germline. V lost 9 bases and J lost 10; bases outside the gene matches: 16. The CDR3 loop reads CASAIAGVRSGEQFF. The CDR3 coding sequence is TGTGCCAGTGCTATAGCGGGAGTGAGGTCAGGGGAGCAGTTCTTC.

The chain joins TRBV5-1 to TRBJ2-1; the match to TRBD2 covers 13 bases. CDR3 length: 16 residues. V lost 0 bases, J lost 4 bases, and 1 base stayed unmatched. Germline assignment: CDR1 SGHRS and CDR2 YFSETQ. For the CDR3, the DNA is TGCGCCAGCAGCTTGGTGGGACTAGCGGGGTACAATGAGCAGTTCTTC. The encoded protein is CASSLVGLAGYNEQFF.

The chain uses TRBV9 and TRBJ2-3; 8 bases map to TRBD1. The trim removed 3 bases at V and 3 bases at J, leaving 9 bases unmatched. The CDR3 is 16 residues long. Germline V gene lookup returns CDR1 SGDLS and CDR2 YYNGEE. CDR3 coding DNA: TGTGCCAGCAGCGCGGCCAGGGGGCTAACGACAGATACGCAGTATTTT. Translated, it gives CASSAARGLTTDTQYF.

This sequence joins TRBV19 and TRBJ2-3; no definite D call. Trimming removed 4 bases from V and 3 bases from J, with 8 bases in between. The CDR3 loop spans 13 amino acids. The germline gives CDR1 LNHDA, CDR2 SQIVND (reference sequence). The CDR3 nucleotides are TGTGCCAGTAGTAATGGGGTTACAGATACGCAGTATTTT. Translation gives CASSNGVTDTQYF.

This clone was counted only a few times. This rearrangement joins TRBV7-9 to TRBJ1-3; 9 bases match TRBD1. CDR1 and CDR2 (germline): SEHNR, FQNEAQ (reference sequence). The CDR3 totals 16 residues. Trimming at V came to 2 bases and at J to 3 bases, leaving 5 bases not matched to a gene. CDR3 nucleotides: TGTGCCAGCAGCTTAAACACAGGGGGCAATGGAAACACCATATATTTT. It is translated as CASSLNTGGNGNTIYF.

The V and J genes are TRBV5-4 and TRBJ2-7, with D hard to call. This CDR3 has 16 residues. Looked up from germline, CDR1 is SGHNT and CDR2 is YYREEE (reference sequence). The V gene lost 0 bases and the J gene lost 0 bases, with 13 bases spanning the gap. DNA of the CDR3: TGTGCCAGCAGCTTGGGGGCAGCTCCAAGCTCCTACGAGCAGTACTTC. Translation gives CASSLGAAPSSYEQYF.

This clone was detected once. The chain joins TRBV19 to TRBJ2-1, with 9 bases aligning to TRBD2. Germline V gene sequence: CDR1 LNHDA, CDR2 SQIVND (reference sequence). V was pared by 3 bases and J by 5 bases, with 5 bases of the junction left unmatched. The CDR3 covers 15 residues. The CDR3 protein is CASSISGSYNNEQFF. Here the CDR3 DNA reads TGTGCCAGTAGTATTAGCGGGAGTTATAACAATGAGCAGTTCTTC.

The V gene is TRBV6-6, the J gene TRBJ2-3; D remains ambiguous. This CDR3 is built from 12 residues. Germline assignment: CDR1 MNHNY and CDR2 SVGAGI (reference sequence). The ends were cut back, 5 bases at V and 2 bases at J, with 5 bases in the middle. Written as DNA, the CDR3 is TGTGCCAGCAGTCCCAACACAGATACGCAGTATTTT. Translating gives CASSPNTDTQYF.

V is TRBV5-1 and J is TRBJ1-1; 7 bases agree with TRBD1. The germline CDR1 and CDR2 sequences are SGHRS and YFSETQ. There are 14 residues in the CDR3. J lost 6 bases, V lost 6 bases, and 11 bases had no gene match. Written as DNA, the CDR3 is TGCGCCAGCAACAAAGAACAGGGGAGGGCTGAAGCTTTCTTT. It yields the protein CASNKEQGRAEAFF.

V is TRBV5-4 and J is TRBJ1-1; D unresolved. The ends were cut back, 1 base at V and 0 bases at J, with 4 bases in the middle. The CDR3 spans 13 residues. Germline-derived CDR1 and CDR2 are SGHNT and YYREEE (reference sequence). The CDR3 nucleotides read TGTGCCAGCAGCTTGTCGGTGAACACTGAAGCTTTCTTT. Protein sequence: CASSLSVNTEAFF.

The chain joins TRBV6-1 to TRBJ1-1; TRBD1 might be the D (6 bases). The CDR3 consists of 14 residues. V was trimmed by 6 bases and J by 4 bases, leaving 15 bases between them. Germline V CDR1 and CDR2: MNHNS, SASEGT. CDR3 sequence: CASRKGEWGTEAFF. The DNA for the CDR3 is TGTGCCAGCAGGAAGGGGGAGTGGGGCACTGAAGCTTTCTTT.

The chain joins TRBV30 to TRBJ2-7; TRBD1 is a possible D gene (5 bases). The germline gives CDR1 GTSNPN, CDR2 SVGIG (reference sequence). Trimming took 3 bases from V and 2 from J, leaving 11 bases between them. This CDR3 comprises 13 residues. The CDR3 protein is CAWSPQQAYEQYF. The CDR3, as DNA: TGTGCCTGGAGCCCCCAACAGGCCTACGAGCAGTACTTC. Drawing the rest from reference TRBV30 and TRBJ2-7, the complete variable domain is SQTIHQWPATLVQPVGSPLSLECTVEGTSNPNLYWYRQAAGRGLQLLFYSVGIGQISSEVPQNLSASRPQDRQFILSSKKLLLSDSGFYLCAWSPQQAYEQYFGPGTRLTVT.

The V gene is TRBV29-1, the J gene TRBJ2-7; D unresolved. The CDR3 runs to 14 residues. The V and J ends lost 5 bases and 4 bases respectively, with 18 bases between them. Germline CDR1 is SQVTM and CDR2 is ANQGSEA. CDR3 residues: CSVRKVGQLYEQYF. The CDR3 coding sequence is TGCAGCGTTAGAAAGGTAGGCCAGCTTTACGAGCAGTACTTC.

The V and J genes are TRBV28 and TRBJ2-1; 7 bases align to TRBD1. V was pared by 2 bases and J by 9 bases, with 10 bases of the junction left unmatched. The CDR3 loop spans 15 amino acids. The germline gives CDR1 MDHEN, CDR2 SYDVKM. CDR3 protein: CASSLQDRLLFEQFF. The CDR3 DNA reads TGTGCCAGCAGTTTACAGGACAGGCTACTATTTGAGCAGTTCTTC.

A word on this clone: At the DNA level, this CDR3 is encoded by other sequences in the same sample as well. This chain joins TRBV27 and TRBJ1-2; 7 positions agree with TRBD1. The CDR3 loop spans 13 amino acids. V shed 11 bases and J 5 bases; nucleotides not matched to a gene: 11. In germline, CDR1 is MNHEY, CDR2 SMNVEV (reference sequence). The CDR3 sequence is CASPGQPFYGYTF. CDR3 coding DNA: TGTGCCTCACCGGGACAGCCTTTTTATGGCTACACCTTC.

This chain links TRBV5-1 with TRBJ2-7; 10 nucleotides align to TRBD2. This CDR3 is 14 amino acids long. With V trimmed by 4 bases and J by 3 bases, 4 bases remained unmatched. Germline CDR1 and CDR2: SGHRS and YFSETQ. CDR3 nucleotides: TGCGCCAGCAGCATTAGGACTAGCGGCTACGAGCAGTACTTC. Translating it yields CASSIRTSGYEQYF. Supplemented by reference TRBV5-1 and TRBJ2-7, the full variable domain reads KAGVTQTPRYLIKTRGQQVTLSCSPISGHRSVSWYQQTPGQGLQFLFEYFSETQRNKGNFPGRFSGRQFSNSRSEMNVSTLELGDSALYLCASSIRTSGYEQYFGPGTRLTVT.